This T cell receptor (beta chain) is drawn from a study of identical twins (dated by TCRdb to the mid-2010s). About the study as a whole: To test whether fetal clonotypes persist, the study used deep sequencing on TCR alpha and beta repertoires from monozygotic twins, unrelated adults of various ages, and cord blood. To rule out contamination, the twin experiments were replicated at different times with different library preparation protocols.

Paper-wide results and their limitations: Because the same donors could not be followed over many years, the conclusions depended on cross-sectional statistical analysis. In monozygotic twins, out-of-frame TCR alpha sharing was systematically underestimated by recombination models, although the models agreed with sharing between unrelated individuals. Invariant T cells such as MAIT and iNKT could partly confound zero-insertion analyses, although diverse VJ usage argued against such confounding for most clonotypes. Excess twin sharing in beta out-of-frame sequences was weaker because fewer shared sequences lowered the signal-to-noise ratio. Out-of-frame TCR alpha sequences shared between twins showed an excess of low generation-probability sequences compared with coincidental sharing between unrelated individuals. Fewer insertions were carried by abundant cord blood beta clonotypes, a similar but weaker trend appeared in young adult naive repertoires, and no such trend appeared in memory repertoires.

All donors were healthy Caucasians. Three unrelated non-twin adults were additionally sequenced: a male aged 18 to 30, a male aged 50 to 59 and a female aged 50 to 59. Miltenyi CD45RO+ enrichment and human naive T-cell isolation kits were used to isolate memory (CD45RO+) and naive T cells from PBMC. Receptor libraries were prepared by 5' RACE. Reads for this sample came from an Illumina HiSeq 2000. A universal primer binding site was introduced by template switching, and a unique molecular identifier was present in the final cDNA, enabling accurate counting of TCR cDNA molecules. First-strand cDNA for TCR alpha and beta chains was synthesized from specific primers in the conserved constant-segment region. To control for contamination, every cDNA library was double barcoded, receiving both a SMART-Mk sample barcode and Illumina barcodes. TruSeq adapter sequences along with Illumina sample barcodes were introduced in two successive PCR steps. The Illumina HiSeq platform was used with custom primers to sequence TCR alpha and beta cDNA libraries. Per the source publication's procedure: Unique molecular identifiers were extracted from raw reads with MiGEC, and CDR3 positions were determined with MiXCR. Recombination models were inferred per individual with the repgenHMM and IGoR tools using an EM algorithm. The analysis of shared clonotypes was done with the tcR package in R, with sharing normalized by the product of cloneset sizes. Out-of-frame nonproductive sequences were analyzed to study raw recombination free of thymic and clonal selection effects. In TCRdb, the public reads were trimmed at Q25 with fastp and aligned with MiXCR, with productive beta chains retained. Entries that share a CDR3 protein sequence are merged under the most common genes and DNA. These V and J calls derive from TCRdb rather than the authors' analysis. In this sample the table shows about 700,000 distinct CDR3 sequences, approximately 6% of which occur a single time. The top ten clones comprise 1.5% to 2% of the sample.

Counted from cysteine to phenylalanine, this CDR3 has 13 amino acids. Just the 39-base CDR3 DNA is kept, in frame starting at base 1. Deletion took 5 bases off V and 3 bases off J, with a span of 11 bases between the germline ends. Points on this clonotype: The antigen this receptor binds is unknown. Base quality data are lacking; no much larger clone is found one base away.

The chain is encoded by TRBV12-3 or TRBV12-4 joined to TRBJ2-7; the D gene assignment is ambiguous. The clonotype was recovered from a man aged 18 to 30 in good health. Sequencing input: naive T cells sorted from blood. Sample cell subset or site, as interpreted from the label and publication: cells isolated with a human naive T-cell isolation kit. The CDR3 region has the sequence CASSHATYYEQYF. In nucleotide form, the sequence is TGTGCCAGCAGTCACGCGACATACTACGAGCAGTACTTC.